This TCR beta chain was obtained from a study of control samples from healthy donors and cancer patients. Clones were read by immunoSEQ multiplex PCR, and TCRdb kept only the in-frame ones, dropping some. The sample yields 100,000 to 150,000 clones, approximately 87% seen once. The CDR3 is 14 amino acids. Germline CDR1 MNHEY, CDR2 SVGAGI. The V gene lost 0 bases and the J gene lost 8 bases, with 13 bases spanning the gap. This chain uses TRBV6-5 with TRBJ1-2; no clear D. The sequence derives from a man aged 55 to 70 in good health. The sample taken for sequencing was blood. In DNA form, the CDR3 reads TGTGCCAGCAGTTACTCCCGGGGAGTAGGGGGCTACACCTTC. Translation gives CASSYSRGVGGYTF.